The TCR beta chain described here comes from a study of T cell responses to AZD1222 COVID-19 vaccine. Overall study results and limits: Spike-spanning, vaccine-associated CD4 TCRs were dominant at 160-218 and 743-854. Among the donors, most were white British and more were female, and clonal diversity was possibly underestimated.

Sequencing was performed with immunoSEQ multiplex PCR; in TCRdb, only in-frame clones are kept and a portion is missing. The sample carries about 98,000 clones, approximately 88% recorded once. Remarks on this clone: Antigen: not known.

Germline V CDR1 and CDR2: MDHEN, SYDVKM. With 7 bases removed from V and 0 bases from J, the gap between germline ends came to 17 bases. The CDR3 consists of 16 residues. This receptor was taken from an adult in good health. The chain joins TRBV28 to TRBJ2-3, with a weak D call TRBD2 (5 bases). Sequencing was performed on peripheral blood, taken on day 0 of AZD1222 vaccination. CDR3 in DNA: TGTGCCAGCACCTCAGGAGGTCGCCTTAGCACAGATACGCAGTATTTT. Translated: CASTSGGRLSTDTQYF.